A selection of T cell receptor beta chains follows, all from one sample in a study of blood T cells in healthy people across ages. TCRdb processed the 5' RACE reads anew with MiXCR; each CDR3 protein has one entry. The table lists around 1,800,000 distinct CDR3 sequences, about 39% of them singletons. Source material: blood. Every receptor here comes from a human donor in good health. CDR3s include the opening cysteine and the closing phenylalanine or tryptophan. D genes are given only for firm matches. Size is omitted from some rows. Given values are once, few, many or a class for expanded clones.

14,TRBJ2-1,TRBV29-1,-,-,CSVAGDTAYNEQFF,TGCAGCGTTGCTGGGGACACCGCCTACAATGAGCAGTTCTTC
15,TRBJ1-1,TRBV14,TRBD1,-,CASSRPGQGRTEAFF,TGTGCCAGCAGCCGCCCGGGACAGGGTAGGACTGAAGCTTTCTTT
17,TRBJ2-3,TRBV10-3,-,-,CAISESAYLTSTDTQYF,TGTGCCATCAGTGAGTCCGCTTATTTGACTAGCACAGATACGCAGTATTTT
13,TRBJ2-3,TRBV20-1,-,-,CSASDPGLDTQYF,TGCAGTGCTAGTGACCCAGGGTTAGATACGCAGTATTTT
13,TRBJ2-7,TRBV27,-,-,CASTAGGRYEQYF,TGTGCCAGCACCGCCGGGGGCCGCTACGAGCAGTACTTC
15,TRBJ2-1,TRBV20-1,-,-,CSARESRDIDNEQFF,TGCAGTGCTAGAGAGTCCAGGGATATCGACAATGAGCAGTTCTTC
14,TRBJ1-2,TRBV27,-,-,CASSSLKGAYGYTF,TGTGCCAGCAGTTCCCTTAAGGGAGCCTATGGCTACACCTTC
14,TRBJ2-5,TRBV3-1,-,-,CASSHLGDDNEQYF,TGTGCCAGCAGCCATCTAGGGGACGACAATGAGCAGTACTTC
14,TRBJ1-1,TRBV12-3/TRBV12-4,-,-,CASRLGSQGTEAFF,TGTGCCAGCAGACTCGGCTCTCAGGGGACTGAAGCTTTCTTT
16,TRBJ2-5,TRBV5-1,TRBD2,few,CASSYRAGTNLETQYF,TGCGCCAGCAGTTACCGAGCGGGGACTAACCTGGAGACCCAGTACTTC
13,TRBJ2-5,TRBV20-1,-,few,CSARGPGLETQYF,TGCAGTGCTAGAGGCCCGGGTTTGGAGACCCAGTACTTC
19,TRBJ2-1,TRBV5-1,TRBD2,-,CASSLRGLAAIFTGDEQFF,TGCGCCAGCAGCCTAAGGGGACTAGCGGCGATATTTACAGGCGATGAGCAGTTCTTC
14,TRBJ2-7,TRBV10-3,-,few,CAISESGNSYEQYF,TGTGCCATCAGTGAGTCTGGTAACTCCTACGAGCAGTACTTC
15,TRBJ2-3,TRBV7-3,-,-,CASSFSGANTDTQYF,TGTGCCAGCAGCTTTTCGGGGGCTAACACAGATACGCAGTATTTT
17,TRBJ2-5,TRBV4-3,-,few,CASSQDVGRTSQETQYF,TGCGCCAGCAGCCAAGATGTGGGCAGGACTTCCCAAGAGACCCAGTACTTC
16,TRBJ2-4,TRBV27,TRBD2,few,CASSPGAGGGGNIQYF,TGTGCCAGCAGCCCGGGCGCGGGGGGTGGGGGAAACATTCAGTACTTC
16,TRBJ1-1,TRBV7-3,-,-,CASSPRGGRGTAEAFF,TGTGCCAGCAGTCCTAGGGGGGGTCGTGGGACCGCTGAAGCTTTCTTT
19,TRBJ2-3,TRBV11-2,TRBD1,-,CASSPYPGWTGVSTDTQYF,TGTGCCAGCAGCCCTTACCCCGGATGGACAGGGGTCAGCACAGATACGCAGTATTTT
16,TRBJ2-1,TRBV6-1,TRBD1,-,CASSDTGGADGNEQFF,TGTGCCAGCAGTGACACAGGGGGCGCAGACGGTAATGAGCAGTTCTTC
12,TRBJ1-4,TRBV12-3/TRBV12-4,-,-,CASSEELGKRFF,TGTGCCAGCAGTGAAGAGCTGGGAAAACGGTTTTTT
18,TRBJ2-7,TRBV6-1,-,-,CASSPPTGKVGGPREQYF,TGTGCCAGCAGTCCCCCCACAGGGAAGGTTGGTGGCCCTAGGGAGCAGTACTTC
13,TRBJ2-1,TRBV20-1,TRBD1,-,CSACRQGKDEQFF,TGCAGTGCGTGCAGACAGGGGAAAGATGAGCAGTTCTTC
14,TRBJ2-6,TRBV12-5,-,-,CASGLGAGANVLTF,TGTGCTAGTGGCCTGGGGGCTGGGGCCAACGTCCTGACTTTC
13,TRBJ2-2,TRBV6-5,-,few,CASTTTHPGELFF,TGTGCCAGCACTACAACGCACCCGGGGGAGCTGTTTTTT
15,TRBJ1-2,TRBV4-2,-,-,CASSQVEGMGYGYTF,TGTGCCAGCAGCCAAGTTGAAGGGATGGGCTATGGCTACACCTTC
14,TRBJ2-5,TRBV20-1,-,-,CSARDHPVQETQYF,TGCAGTGCTAGAGATCACCCAGTCCAGGAGACCCAGTACTTC
14,TRBJ2-7,TRBV6-5,TRBD1,few,CASSWDRGTNEQYF,TGTGCCAGCAGCTGGGACAGGGGGACCAACGAGCAGTACTTC
12,TRBJ2-7,TRBV6-2/TRBV6-3,TRBD1,-,CVSSNRGHEQYF,TGTGTCAGCAGTAACAGGGGGCACGAGCAGTACTTC
13,TRBJ1-1,TRBV6-5,-,-,CASSYGHRAEAFF,TGTGCCAGCAGTTACGGCCATCGGGCTGAAGCTTTCTTT
15,TRBJ1-5,TRBV4-1,-,-,CASSQGGGRNQPQHF,TGCGCCAGCAGCCAAGGGGGGGGCCGTAATCAGCCCCAGCATTTT
15,TRBJ2-3,TRBV12-3/TRBV12-4,TRBD2,few,CASSFVAGSRDTQYF,TGTGCCAGCAGTTTTGTAGCGGGTTCCCGAGATACGCAGTATTTT
13,TRBJ1-2,TRBV20-1,-,few,CSASSVGDYGYTF,TGCAGTGCTAGTTCGGTAGGGGACTATGGCTACACCTTC
15,TRBJ1-2,TRBV4-1,TRBD1,-,CASSQAGQLNYGYTF,TGCGCCAGCAGCCAGGCGGGACAGTTAAACTATGGCTACACCTTC
14,TRBJ2-4,TRBV2,-,few,CASSEEGWENIQYF,TGTGCCAGCAGTGAAGAGGGGTGGGAAAACATTCAGTACTTC
16,TRBJ2-3,TRBV29-1,TRBD2,many,CSVEGAAGGVTDTQYF,TGCAGCGTTGAAGGGGCAGCGGGGGGGGTCACAGATACGCAGTATTTT
12,TRBJ2-1,TRBV29-1,-,once,CSTRGGSYEQFF,TGCAGCACGAGGGGAGGTTCCTACGAGCAGTTCTTT
15,TRBJ2-5,TRBV19,TRBD1,-,CASSISGTAKETQYF,TGTGCCAGTAGTATTTCCGGGACAGCTAAAGAGACCCAGTACTTC
16,TRBJ1-6,TRBV7-2,-,-,CASSPRGGLVNSPLHF,TGTGCCAGCAGCCCCCGGGGGGGCCTGGTGAATTCACCCCTCCACTTT
12,TRBJ2-7,TRBV27,-,-,CASSLRAREQYF,TGTGCCAGCAGTTTGAGGGCACGGGAGCAGTACTTC
13,TRBJ1-2,TRBV12-3/TRBV12-4,-,-,CASSLVRVYGYTF,TGTGCCAGCAGTTTGGTCAGGGTCTATGGCTACACCTTC